Listed here are 5 T cell receptor beta chains from one sample, sequenced in a study of CD8 T cells in Susac syndrome (dated by TCRdb to the late 2010s). Library prep was done by the immunoSEQ multiplex PCR assay. RNA was extracted with the RNeasy kit and roughly 0.45 to 1 ug was reverse transcribed using random hexamers. In-frame beta chains were kept once TCRdb had trimmed the public reads at Q25 with fastp and called clones with MiXCR. Entries are consolidated by CDR3 protein sequence, retaining the most common genes and DNA. The sample yields 120,000 or so distinct CDR3 sequences; around 95% were counted once. The biggest ten clones account for around 0.21% of the sample. What was sequenced was CD8+ T cells from PBMCs. The receptors here all came from a human donor with Susac syndrome.

V usage is TRBV3-1 and J usage is TRBJ2-7; tentative D call: TRBD2 (5 bases). Between the trimmed V and J ends, which lost 8 bases and 2 bases, there was a span of 10 bases. CDR1 and CDR2 from the germline V gene are LGHDT and YNNKEL (reference sequence). The CDR3 is made up of 12 amino acids. The CDR3 nucleotides are TGTGCCAGCTCCGAGAGGGCCTACGAGCAGTACTTC. Translating it yields CASSERAYEQYF.

The chain recombines TRBV4-1 with TRBJ1-5, with D maybe TRBD1 (5 bases). CDR1 is MGHRA and CDR2 is YSYEKL in the germline V gene. Between the trimmed V and J ends, which lost 0 bases and 7 bases, there was a span of 16 bases. This CDR3 is built from 16 residues. The CDR3 bases are TGCGCCAGCAGCCAAGAGGGAGGCGAGGGGATCCAGCCCCAGCATTTT. It yields the protein CASSQEGGEGIQPQHF.

This sequence joins TRBV6-8 and TRBJ2-7; D unclear. The CDR3 is 14 amino acids. V was shortened by 8 bases and J by 5 bases, with 19 bases between the two germline ends. Germline loops: CDR1 MNHGY, CDR2 SAAAGT. The CDR3 spells CASGYGPRVDEQYF. CDR3 sequence (DNA): TGTGCCAGCGGCTATGGGCCTAGGGTAGACGAGCAGTACTTC.

The chain carries TRBV30 and TRBJ2-5, with D perhaps matching TRBD2 (5 bases). The CDR3 has 14 amino acids. Germline lookup yields CDR1 GTSNPN and CDR2 SVGIG (reference sequence). V lost 2 bases and J 1 base, leaving 11 bases between the germline ends. The CDR3 reads CAWSYGKVQETQYF. CDR3 bases: TGTGCCTGGAGTTACGGGAAGGTCCAAGAGACCCAGTACTTC.

The chain carries TRBV12-3 or TRBV12-4 and TRBJ2-3; D uncertain. The CDR3 has 12 amino acids. V lost 6 bases and J lost 0, with 4 bases in between. The CDR3 DNA sequence: TGTGCCAGCAGGGGGAGCACAGATACGCAGTATTTT. Protein sequence: CASRGSTDTQYF.